The 10 T cell receptor beta chains below all came from one sample that was sequenced in a study of T cells in Graves' hyperthyroidism and ophthalmopathy. RNA transcripts provided the source from which TCR beta CDR3 regions were amplified. Researchers ran a first-round RT-PCR on the TCR CDR3 using the HTBI primer set. TCRdb recomputed calls from the multiplex PCR reads with MiXCR, one row per CDR3 protein. The sample contains 160,000 or so distinct CDR3 sequences, 9.4% of which appear only once. Material: blood. The receptors come from a young woman with Graves' hyperthyroidism that later progressed to Graves' ophthalmopathy.

A note on this clonotype: Since a much larger clone is just one base distant, this may be a read error. The chain has TRBV7-9 and TRBJ2-1; D is possibly TRBD1 or TRBD2 (6 bases each). The CDR3 sequence is 14 residues long. The germline V gene encodes CDR1 SEHNR and CDR2 FQNEAQ (reference sequence). Here the CDR3 reads CASSLPGAYSEQFF. In DNA form, the CDR3 reads TGTGCCAGCAGCTTACCGGGGGCCTACAGTGAGCAGTTCTTC.

This clonotype was recorded at least ten times. V and J are TRBV29-1 and TRBJ2-1, with TRBD2 identical over 12 bases. Germline V gene lookup returns CDR1 SQVTM and CDR2 ANQGSEA. The CDR3 runs to 19 residues. The V gene end was trimmed by 7 bases and the J gene end by 0 bases; junction bases not matched to a gene: 16. The CDR3 DNA reads TGCAGCGGATCCAACACCTTCGGACTAGCGGGGAGCTCCTACAATGAGCAGTTCTTC. Translating it yields CSGSNTFGLAGSSYNEQFF.

This clonotype was detected many times. The V gene is TRBV30, the J gene TRBJ2-7, with 7 bases fitting TRBD2. This CDR3 has 11 amino acids. Germline CDR1 GTSNPN, CDR2 SVGIG (reference sequence). V shed 5 bases, J shed 4 bases, and the junction held 2 bases outside the gene matches. The DNA for the CDR3 is TGTGCCTGGCTGGGAGGGTACGAGCAGTACTTC. It specifies CAWLGGYEQYF.

Comment on this clonotype: Since a much larger clone is just one base distant, this may be a read error. The CDR3 spells CASSHSGLAGAAVANVLTF. The CDR3 bases are TGTGCCAGCAGCCATTCCGGGCTAGCGGGAGCGGCTGTGGCCAACGTCCTGACTTTC. The V call is TRBV3-1, the J call TRBJ2-6; 10 bases are shared with TRBD2. The CDR3 spans 19 residues. Germline trimming cut 3 bases from V and 6 bases from J; bases unmatched to any gene: 14. Germline V CDR1 and CDR2: LGHDT, YNNKEL (reference sequence).

This clonotype occurred many times. The chain links TRBV10-3 to TRBJ2-1; tentative D call: TRBD2 (6 bases). Germline CDR1 reads ENHRY; CDR2 reads SYGVKD. CDR3 length: 14 amino acids. The germline V and J ends were trimmed by 5 bases and 7 bases, with 15 bases remaining between them. The CDR3 region is CAISLPTRSNEQFF. Here the CDR3 DNA reads TGTGCCATCAGTCTCCCGACTAGGTCAAATGAGCAGTTCTTC.

This clonotype was found a few times. The V call is TRBV12-3 or TRBV12-4, the J call TRBJ2-1, with D unresolved. V gave up 6 bases and J gave up 8 bases, with 8 bases separating them. The length of the CDR3 is 11 residues. The CDR3 sequence: CASRQMDEQFF. DNA for the CDR3: TGTGCCAGCAGGCAGATGGATGAGCAGTTCTTC.

This clonotype was recorded many times. The chain uses TRBV11-2 and TRBJ1-1; D is unclear. Trimming removed 1 base from V and 1 base from J, with 16 bases in between. Germline V gene data show CDR1 as SGHAT and CDR2 as FQNNGV. This CDR3 spans 17 amino acids. The CDR3 DNA is TGTGCCAGCAGCTTAGGACGCCTAAGTTTACCGAACACTGAAGCTTTCTTT. Translation gives CASSLGRLSLPNTEAFF.

This clonotype was found many times. The rearrangement links TRBV7-9 to TRBJ2-7, with D unclear. Trimming took off 6 bases at V and 3 bases at J, with 27 bases between the two ends. The germline V gene has CDR1 SEHNR and CDR2 FQNEAQ (reference sequence). CDR3 length: 18 residues. The CDR3 coding sequence is TGTGCCAGCAGGGGGAATATAAACCCTCCACCGTTGGGCTACGAGCAGTACTTC. This codes for CASRGNINPPPLGYEQYF.

This clonotype was picked up many times. The chain joins TRBV3-1 to TRBJ2-3; TRBD2 matches at 7 bases. CDR1 and CDR2 from the germline V gene are LGHDT and YNNKEL (reference sequence). V was pared by 0 bases and J by 0 bases, with 0 bases of the junction left unmatched. This CDR3 region has 15 residues. The CDR3 bases are TGTGCCAGCAGCCAAGAGCGGGAGAGCACAGATACGCAGTATTTT. Protein sequence: CASSQERESTDTQYF.

This clonotype was recorded many times. The chain links TRBV19 to TRBJ1-6; perhaps TRBD1 as D (5 bases). V gave up 5 bases and J gave up 6 bases, with 11 bases separating them. In germline, CDR1 is LNHDA, CDR2 SQIVND (reference sequence). CDR3 length equals 14 residues. This chain's CDR3 is CASSGRGLNSPLHF. CDR3 coding DNA: TGTGCCAGTAGTGGAAGGGGCCTTAATTCACCCCTCCACTTT.